This T cell receptor beta chain was recorded in a study of blood T cell repertoires in COVID-19. For the study at large: The origin of the acute and convalescent COVID-19 samples was the United States, Italy and Spain. Sources were T cells, B-cell-depleted T cells, or PBMCs; the material itself was cDNA or gDNA.

This CDR3 has 13 amino acids. Germline V gene lookup returns CDR1 LNHDA and CDR2 SQIVND (reference sequence). V gave up 6 bases and J gave up 3 bases, with 11 bases separating them. In the source study's methods: For nucleated cells, counts were estimated from reference gene primer amplification. Using immunoSEQ multiplex PCR, the repertoire was profiled, and TCRdb retains in-frame clones only, with some absent. The D gene and trimming were derived from the DNA, and the V and J assignments and clone size from that table. The sample contains about 49,000 clones, about 88% of which appear only once. This sequence was found in a man aged 40-49 years with active COVID-19. V is TRBV19 and J is TRBJ1-2; TRBD1 might be the D (5 bases). Sequenced: peripheral blood. The CDR3 nucleotides read TGTGCCAGTAGGGTCGGGACTCACTATGGCTACACCTTC. Its translation is CASRVGTHYGYTF.